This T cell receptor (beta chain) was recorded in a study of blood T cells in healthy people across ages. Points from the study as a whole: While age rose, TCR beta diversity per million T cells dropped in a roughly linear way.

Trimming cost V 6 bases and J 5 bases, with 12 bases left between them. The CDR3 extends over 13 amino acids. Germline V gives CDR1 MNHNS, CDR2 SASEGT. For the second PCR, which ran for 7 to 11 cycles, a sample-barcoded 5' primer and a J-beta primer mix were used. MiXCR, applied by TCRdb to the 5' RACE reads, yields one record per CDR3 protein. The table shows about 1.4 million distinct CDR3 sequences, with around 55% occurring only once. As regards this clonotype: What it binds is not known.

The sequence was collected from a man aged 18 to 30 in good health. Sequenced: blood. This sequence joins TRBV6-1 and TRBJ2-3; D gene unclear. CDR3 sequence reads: CASSPHLLDTQYF. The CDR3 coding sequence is TGTGCCAGCAGCCCTCATCTTTTAGATACGCAGTATTTT.